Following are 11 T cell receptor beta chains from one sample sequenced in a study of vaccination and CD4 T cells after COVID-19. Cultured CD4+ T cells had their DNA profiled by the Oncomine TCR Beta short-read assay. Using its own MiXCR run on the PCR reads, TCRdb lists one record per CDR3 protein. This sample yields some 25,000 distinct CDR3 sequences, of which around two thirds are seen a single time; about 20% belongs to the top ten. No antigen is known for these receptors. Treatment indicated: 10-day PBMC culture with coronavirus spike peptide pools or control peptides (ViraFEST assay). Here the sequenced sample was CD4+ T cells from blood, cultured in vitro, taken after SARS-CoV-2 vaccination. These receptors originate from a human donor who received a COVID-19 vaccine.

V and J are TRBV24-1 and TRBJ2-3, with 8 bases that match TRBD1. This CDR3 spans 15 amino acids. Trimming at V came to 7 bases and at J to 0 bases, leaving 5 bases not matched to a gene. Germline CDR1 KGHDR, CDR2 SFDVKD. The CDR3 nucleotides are TGTGCCACCAGAGGGACAGGTCAGAGCACAGATACGCAGTATTTT. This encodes CATRGTGQSTDTQYF.

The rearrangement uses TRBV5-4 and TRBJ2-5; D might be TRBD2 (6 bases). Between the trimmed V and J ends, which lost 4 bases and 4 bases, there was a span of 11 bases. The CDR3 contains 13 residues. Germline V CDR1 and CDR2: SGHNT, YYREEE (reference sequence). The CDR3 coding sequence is TGTGCCAGCAGCGGGGGGTGGGGAGAGACCCAGTACTTC. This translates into CASSGGWGETQYF.

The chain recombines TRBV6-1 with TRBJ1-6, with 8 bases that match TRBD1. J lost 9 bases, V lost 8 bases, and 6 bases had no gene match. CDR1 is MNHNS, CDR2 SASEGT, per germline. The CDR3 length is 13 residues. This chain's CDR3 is CASSQGEGSPLHF. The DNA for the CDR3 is TGTGCCAGCTCACAGGGGGAAGGTTCACCCCTCCACTTT.

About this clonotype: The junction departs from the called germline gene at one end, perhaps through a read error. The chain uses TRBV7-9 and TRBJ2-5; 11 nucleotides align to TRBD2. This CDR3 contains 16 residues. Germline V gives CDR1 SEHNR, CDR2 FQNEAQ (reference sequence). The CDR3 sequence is CASSPSSGGIGETQYF. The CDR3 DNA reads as TGCGCCAGCAGCCCTTCTAGCGGGGGGATCGGAGAGACCCAGTACTTC.

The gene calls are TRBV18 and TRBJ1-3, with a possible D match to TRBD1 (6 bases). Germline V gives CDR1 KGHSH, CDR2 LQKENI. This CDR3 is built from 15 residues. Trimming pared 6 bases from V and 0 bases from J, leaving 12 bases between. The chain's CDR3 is CASSRGHDSGNTIYF. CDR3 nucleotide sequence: TGTGCCAGCTCGCGGGGACACGACTCTGGAAACACCATATATTTT.

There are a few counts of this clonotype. Written as DNA, the CDR3 is TGCAGTGCTAGAACCTGGACAGGGGGATTTTGGACTGAAGCTTTCTTT. Translating it yields CSARTWTGGFWTEAFF. The rearrangement links TRBV20-1 to TRBJ1-1, with 10 nucleotides matching TRBD1. With V trimmed by 2 bases and J by 5 bases, 11 bases remained unmatched. The germline V gene encodes CDR1 DFQATT and CDR2 SNEGSKA (reference sequence). The CDR3 is 16 amino acids.

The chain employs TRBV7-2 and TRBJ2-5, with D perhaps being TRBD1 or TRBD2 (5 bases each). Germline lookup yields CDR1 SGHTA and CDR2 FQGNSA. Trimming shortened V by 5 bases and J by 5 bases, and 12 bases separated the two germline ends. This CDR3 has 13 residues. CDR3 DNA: TGTGCCAGCAGCGGAGCGTGGGGGGAGACCCAGTACTTC. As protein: CASSGAWGETQYF.

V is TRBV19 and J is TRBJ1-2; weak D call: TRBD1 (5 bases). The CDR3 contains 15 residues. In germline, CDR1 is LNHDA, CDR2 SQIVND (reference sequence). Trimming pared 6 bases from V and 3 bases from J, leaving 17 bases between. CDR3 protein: CASRPGHPDYYGYTF. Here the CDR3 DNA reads TGTGCCAGTAGACCAGGACACCCTGATTACTATGGCTACACCTTC.

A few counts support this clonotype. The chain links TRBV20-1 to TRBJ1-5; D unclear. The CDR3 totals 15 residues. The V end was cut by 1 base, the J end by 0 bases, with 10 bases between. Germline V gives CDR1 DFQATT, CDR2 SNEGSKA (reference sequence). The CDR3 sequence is CSARVEENSNQPQHF. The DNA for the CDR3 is TGCAGTGCTAGAGTGGAGGAAAATAGCAATCAGCCCCAGCATTTT.

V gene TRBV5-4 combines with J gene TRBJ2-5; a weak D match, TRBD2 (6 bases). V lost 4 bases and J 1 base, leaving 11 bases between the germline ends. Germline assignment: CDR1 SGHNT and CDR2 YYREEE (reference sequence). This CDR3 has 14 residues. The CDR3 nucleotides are TGTGCCAGCAGCGGAAGGGACTTCCAAGAGACCCAGTACTTC. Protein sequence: CASSGRDFQETQYF.

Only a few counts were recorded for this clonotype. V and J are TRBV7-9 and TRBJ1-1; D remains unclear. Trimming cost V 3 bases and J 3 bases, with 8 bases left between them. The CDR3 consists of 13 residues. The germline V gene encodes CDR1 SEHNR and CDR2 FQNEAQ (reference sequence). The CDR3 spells CASSLTGDTEAFF. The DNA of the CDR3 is TGTGCCAGCAGCTTGACCGGGGACACTGAAGCTTTCTTT.